The TCR beta chain described here comes from a study of cytomegalovirus exposure and HLA in healthy donors. Data came from immunoSEQ multiplex PCR; TCRdb stores just in-frame clones and leaves some out. The sample contains under 150,000 clones, roughly 90% of which appear only once. The germline V gene encodes CDR1 SNHLY and CDR2 FYNNEI. The CDR3 runs 14 residues. V lost 6 bases, J lost 7 bases, and 13 bases lay in between. Study-wide results and caveats: Reported results showed that the classifier diagnosed cytomegalovirus status with high specificity and sensitivity.

A remark on this clone: Its antigen is unidentified.

V and J are TRBV2 and TRBJ1-6; a weak D match, TRBD1 (5 bases). The source is a young man in good health and CMV-seronegative. Sequencing used PBMCs. Here the CDR3 reads CASRIQEYNSPLHF. CDR3 DNA sequence: TGTGCCAGCAGGATACAGGAATACAATTCACCCCTCCACTTT.